A selection of T cell receptor beta chains follows, all from one sample in a study of neurological immune-mediated disorders. Each CDR3 protein is one row after TCRdb ran MiXCR on the 5' RACE reads. The sample has about 50,000 distinct CDR3 sequences; about 9.4% are singletons. Sequenced material: PBMCs. These receptors were taken from a man in his sixties or seventies with HTLV-1-associated myelopathy (HAM/TSP). Each CDR3 is given with its conserved first and last residue. The D gene is left open where the match is weak. Expanded clones are given a class, and other clones once, few, many or no size at all.

>TRBD1|TRBJ2-2|15|TRBV7-9|many
CASSLWTGGGGELFF
TGTGCCAGCAGCCTATGGACAGGAGGAGGCGGGGAGCTGTTTTTT
>TRBD2|TRBJ2-3|15|TRBV5-1|many
CASSPVAGITDTQYF
TGCGCCAGCAGCCCCGTAGCGGGGATCACAGATACGCAGTATTTT
>-|TRBJ2-7|13|TRBV2|many
CASSEARTSEQYF
TGTGCCAGCAGTGAGGCCAGGACGTCGGAGCAGTACTTC
>-|TRBJ1-5|14|TRBV5-5|many
CASSSRGDNQPQHF
TGTGCCAGCAGCTCTAGGGGGGACAATCAGCCCCAGCATTTT
>TRBD2|TRBJ2-5|15|TRBV27|many
CASSLSIAGSGAQYF
TGTGCCAGCAGTTTATCGATTGCAGGCAGCGGGGCCCAGTACTTC
>-|TRBJ2-7|13|TRBV5-1|many
CASSLSMQHEQYF
TGCGCCAGCAGCTTGAGCATGCAACACGAGCAGTACTTC
>-|TRBJ2-7|13|TRBV5-1|many
CASSKGATYEQYF
TGCGCCAGCAGCAAAGGGGCGACCTACGAGCAGTACTTC
>-|TRBJ1-4|15|TRBV6-5|many
CASSYSGRPNEKLFF
TGTGCCAGCAGTTACTCCGGCAGACCTAATGAAAAACTGTTTTTT
>TRBD2|TRBJ2-5|19|TRBV9|many
CASSVAGTSGRAVLETQYF
TGTGCCAGCAGCGTAGCTGGGACTAGCGGGAGGGCCGTTTTGGAGACCCAGTACTTC
>-|TRBJ1-1|13|TRBV6-2/TRBV6-3|many
CASSRGGTTEAFF
TGTGCCAGCAGTCGGGGGGGAACCACTGAAGCTTTCTTT
>TRBD2|TRBJ2-3|14|TRBV7-6|many
CASSPGTSGSTQYF
TGTGCCAGCAGCCCAGGGACTAGCGGTAGTACGCAGTATTTT
>-|TRBJ2-5|14|TRBV7-2|medium-sized
CASSLGASRETQYF
TGTGCCAGCAGCTTAGGAGCGAGCCGAGAGACCCAGTACTTC
>-|TRBJ2-3|15|TRBV3-1|many
CASSHSLESTDTQYF
TGTGCCAGCAGCCACTCTCTGGAAAGCACAGATACGCAGTATTTT
>TRBD2|TRBJ2-5|14|TRBV5-1|many
CASSLTSGQETQYF
TGCGCCAGCAGCTTAACTAGCGGCCAAGAGACCCAGTACTTC
>TRBD2|TRBJ2-1|15|TRBV6-5|many
CASSFSGKSYNEQFF
TGTGCCAGCAGTTTTAGCGGGAAATCCTACAATGAGCAGTTCTTC
>-|TRBJ2-7|13|TRBV11-1|many
CASNPAASGEQYF
TGTGCCAGCAATCCCGCGGCTAGTGGGGAGCAGTACTTC
>TRBD2|TRBJ2-3|17|TRBV6-5|many
CASSETYGTSGLDTQYF
TGTGCCAGCAGTGAAACCTACGGGACTAGCGGATTAGATACGCAGTATTTT
>-|TRBJ2-7|14|TRBV20-1|many
CSARDLGSSYEQYF
TGCAGTGCTAGAGATCTGGGGAGCTCCTACGAGCAGTACTTC
>-|TRBJ2-7|16|TRBV5-5|many
CASSLEGWKGFNEQYF
TGTGCCAGCAGCTTAGAAGGTTGGAAGGGCTTCAACGAGCAGTACTTC
>TRBD2|TRBJ2-5|19|TRBV9|-
CASSVAVTSWRDVLETQYF
TGTGCCAGCAGCGTAGCTGTGACTAGCTGGAGGGACGTTTTGGAGACCCAGTACTTC
>-|TRBJ1-1|14|TRBV29-1|many
CSVLTDRRNTEAFF
TGCAGCGTTCTTACTGACAGGCGGAACACTGAAGCTTTCTTT
>-|TRBJ2-2|13|TRBV12-3/TRBV12-4|many
CASSPRGTGELFF
TGTGCCAGCAGTCCTCGAGGAACCGGGGAGCTGTTTTTT
>TRBD2|TRBJ2-7|17|TRBV7-2|many
CASSPLPPAVAGTEQYF
TGTGCCAGCAGTCCGTTACCCCCCGCGGTAGCGGGTACCGAGCAGTACTTC
>TRBD1|TRBJ2-5|15|TRBV28|many
CASTQSTGGLETQYF
TGTGCCAGCACCCAAAGTACAGGGGGCTTGGAGACCCAGTACTTC
>-|TRBJ2-2|13|TRBV20-1|-
CSASWANTGELFF
TGCAGTGCTAGCTGGGCAAACACCGGGGAGCTGTTTTTT
>TRBD1|TRBJ1-2|12|TRBV6-1|many
CASRDRGLGYTF
TGTGCCAGCAGGGACAGGGGGCTTGGCTACACCTTC
>-|TRBJ2-2|17|TRBV4-1|many
CASSQGRDRTYTGELFF
TGCGCCAGCAGCCAGGGGAGGGACAGGACTTACACCGGGGAGCTGTTTTTT
>TRBD1|TRBJ1-1|15|TRBV14|many
CASSRRTGWVTEAFF
TGTGCCAGCAGCCGACGGACAGGGTGGGTCACTGAAGCTTTCTTT
>TRBD2|TRBJ2-3|11|TRBV20-1|many
CSAREGLAGFF
TGCAGTGCTAGGGAGGGACTAGCGGGGTTTTTT
>-|TRBJ2-5|14|TRBV9|many
CASSASGQSETQYF
TGTGCCAGCAGCGCATCCGGACAGTCGGAGACCCAGTACTTC
>-|TRBJ2-7|15|TRBV3-1|many
CASSLYTGPSYEQYF
TGTGCCAGCAGCCTGTACACAGGGCCCTCCTACGAGCAGTACTTC
>TRBD2|TRBJ2-1|17|TRBV11-3|medium-sized
CASSPSGRVSSYNEQFF
TGTGCCAGCAGCCCTAGCGGAAGGGTAAGCTCCTACAATGAGCAGTTCTTC
>-|TRBJ1-6|14|TRBV12-3/TRBV12-4|many
CASSFQQLNSPLHF
TGTGCCAGCAGTTTTCAACAGCTCAATTCACCCCTCCACTTT
>-|TRBJ2-1|16|TRBV11-2|many
CASSYKRTGGHNEQFF
TGTGCCAGCAGCTACAAACGGACGGGGGGCCACAATGAGCAGTTCTTC
>-|TRBJ2-1|14|TRBV5-1|many
CASSSWTAYNEQFF
TGCGCCAGCAGCTCCTGGACCGCTTACAATGAGCAGTTCTTC
>-|TRBJ2-7|14|TRBV10-3|many
CAISERDTYYEQYF
TGTGCCATCAGTGAGAGGGACACCTACTACGAGCAGTACTTC
>TRBD1|TRBJ2-1|16|TRBV20-1|many
CSATPYSRGQGGEQFF
TGCAGTGCTACTCCCTATTCCAGGGGGCAGGGCGGTGAGCAGTTCTTC
>TRBD2|TRBJ2-1|18|TRBV4-3|many
CASSLFNKLAAAYNEQFF
TGCGCCAGCAGCCTGTTTAACAAACTAGCGGCAGCCTACAATGAGCAGTTCTTC
>-|TRBJ2-3|17|TRBV9|many
CASSALSSAGATDTQYF
TGTGCCAGCAGCGCACTGAGCAGCGCGGGCGCCACAGATACGCAGTATTTT
>-|TRBJ2-1|17|TRBV2|many
CASKVDGGADIGNEQFF
TGTGCCAGCAAAGTCGATGGGGGGGCGGACATAGGCAATGAGCAGTTCTTC
>TRBD1|TRBJ2-4|11|TRBV7-3|many
CASSSGGIQYF
TGTGCCAGCAGCTCAGGGGGCATTCAGTACTTC